The text below deals with one TCR beta chain. This record belongs to a study of blood T cell repertoires in COVID-19. Germline V gives CDR1 SQVTM, CDR2 ANQGSEA. The CDR3 length is 13 residues. The V end was cut by 7 bases, the J end by 5 bases, with 14 bases between. Original handling: For nucleated cells, counts were estimated from reference gene primer amplification. Here immunoSEQ multiplex PCR was the method, and the copy in TCRdb shows in-frame clones only, minus some. Clone size and V and J calls were adopted from that table, with D and trimming inferred from the DNA. The table shows roughly 150,000 clones, with about 80% occurring only once.

The sequenced sample was PBMCs or T cells enriched from blood (not recorded which). The chain recombines TRBV29-1 with TRBJ1-4, with a tentative D call TRBD1 (5 bases). The TCR comes from a young woman who had been exposed to COVID-19. CDR3 amino acids: CSGGDFFNEKLFF. In DNA, the CDR3 is TGCAGCGGTGGGGACTTTTTCAATGAAAAACTGTTTTTT.